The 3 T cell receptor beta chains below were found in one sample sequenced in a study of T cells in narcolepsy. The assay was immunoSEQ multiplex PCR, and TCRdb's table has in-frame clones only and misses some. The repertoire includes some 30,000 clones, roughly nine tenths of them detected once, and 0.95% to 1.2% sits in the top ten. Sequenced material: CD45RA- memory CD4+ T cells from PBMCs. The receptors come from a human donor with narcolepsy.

CDR3 sequence: CASSLLQGVGNTIYF. The CDR3 DNA is TGTGCCAGCAGCTTACTCCAGGGGGTGGGAAACACCATATATTTT. The chain couples TRBV11-2 to TRBJ1-3; 7 bases fit TRBD1. CDR1 and CDR2 from the germline V gene are SGHAT and FQNNGV. The trim removed 2 bases at V and 4 bases at J, leaving 5 bases unmatched. The CDR3 extends over 15 amino acids.

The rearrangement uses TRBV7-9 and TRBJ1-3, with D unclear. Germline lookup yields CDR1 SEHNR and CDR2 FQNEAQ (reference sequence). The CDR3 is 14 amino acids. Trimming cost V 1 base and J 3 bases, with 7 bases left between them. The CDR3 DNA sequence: TGTGCCAGCAGCTTAGTCTGGGGTGGAAACACCATATATTTT. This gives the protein CASSLVWGGNTIYF.

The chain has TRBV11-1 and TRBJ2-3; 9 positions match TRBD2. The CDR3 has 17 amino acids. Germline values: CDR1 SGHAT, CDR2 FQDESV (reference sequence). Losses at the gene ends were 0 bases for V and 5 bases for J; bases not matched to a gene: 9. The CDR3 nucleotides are TGTGCCAGCAGCTTAGCAGGGGCGGGGGGGCATCAAGATACGCAGTATTTT. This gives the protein CASSLAGAGGHQDTQYF.